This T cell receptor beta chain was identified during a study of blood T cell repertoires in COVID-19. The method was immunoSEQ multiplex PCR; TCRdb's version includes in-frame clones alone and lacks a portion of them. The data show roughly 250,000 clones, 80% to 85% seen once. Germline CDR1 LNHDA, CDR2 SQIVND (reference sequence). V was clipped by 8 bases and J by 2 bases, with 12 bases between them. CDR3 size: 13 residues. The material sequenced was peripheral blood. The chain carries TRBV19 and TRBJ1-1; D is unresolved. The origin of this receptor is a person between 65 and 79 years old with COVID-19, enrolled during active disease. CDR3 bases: TGTGCCAGTTATGGGCGGGAAAACACTGAAGCTTTCTTT. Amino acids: CASYGRENTEAFF.